These 14 T cell receptor beta chains were sequenced from one sample in a study of blood T cell repertoires in COVID-19. Repertoires were generated with immunoSEQ multiplex PCR, while TCRdb's copy carries only in-frame clones and drops some. The table shows around 100,000 clones, with almost 80% occurring only once. What was sequenced was peripheral blood. These receptor sequences come from a woman aged 70-85 years with acute or convalescent COVID-19.

V is TRBV6-6 and J is TRBJ2-7; D remains unclear. The germline CDR1 and CDR2 sequences are MNHNY and SVGAGI (reference sequence). The CDR3 is 13 amino acids. Trimming stripped 2 bases from V and 6 bases from J, with 11 bases between. The CDR3 sequence: CASSYTHESEQYV. The DNA of the CDR3 is TGTGCCAGCAGTTACACTCATGAGTCCGAGCAGTACGTC.

The sample holds a few counts of this clone. J is TRBJ2-3 and V is TRBV5-1; D is possibly TRBD2 (5 bases). The germline V gene has CDR1 SGHRS and CDR2 YFSETQ. The CDR3 consists of 14 residues. The V end lost 0 bases, the J end lost 3 bases, and 8 bases lay between the germline ends. The chain's CDR3 is CASSLGPGTDTQYF. The CDR3 DNA reads TGCGCCAGCAGCTTGGGTCCGGGGACAGATACGCAGTATTTT.

The CDR3 DNA reads as TGCACCAGCAATGGGGCAGTCAATTCACCCCTCCACTTT. It is translated as CTSNGAVNSPLHF. The rearrangement joins TRBV1 to TRBJ1-6; no check of the table's D call, TRBD1, against the DNA was made. TRBV1 constitutes a pseudogene. The CDR3 sequence is 13 residues long.

The chain couples TRBV2 to TRBJ2-7; 8 bases are a match to TRBD1. CDR1 is SNHLY and CDR2 is FYNNEI in the germline V gene. The V and J ends lost 4 bases and 5 bases, in that order; junction bases with no gene match: 7. The CDR3 runs 14 residues. The CDR3 DNA is TGTGCCAGCAGTGCTTCCAGGGGGCCCCACGAGCAGTACTTC. Translation: CASSASRGPHEQYF.

The chain is built from TRBV4-3 and TRBJ2-5, with 10 bases matching TRBD2. The V segment lost 0 bases and the J segment 4 bases; nucleotides outside the gene matches: 8. This CDR3 spans 17 amino acids. Looked up from germline, CDR1 is LGHNA and CDR2 is YSLEER. CDR3: CASSQDGAGGRAETQYF. Written as DNA, the CDR3 is TGCGCCAGCAGCCAAGATGGAGCGGGGGGGAGAGCAGAGACCCAGTACTTC.

The chain recombines TRBV7-8 with TRBJ1-5, with 9 bases fitting TRBD1. The length of the CDR3 is 16 residues. Germline CDR1 SGHVS, CDR2 FQNEAQ. Trimming cost V 1 base and J 5 bases; bases outside gene matches: 6. This CDR3 is CASSLGRDRGDQPQHF. CDR3 sequence (DNA): TGTGCCAGCAGCTTAGGACGCGACAGGGGGGATCAGCCCCAGCATTTT.

The V gene is TRBV28, the J gene TRBJ2-7, with D maybe TRBD2 (6 bases). The CDR3 totals 13 residues. V was shortened by 6 bases and J by 7 bases, with 16 bases between the two germline ends. The V gene's germline CDR1 is MDHEN and CDR2 SYDVKM. CDR3: CASRSRGTREQYV. The DNA of the CDR3 is TGTGCCAGCAGGTCCCGGGGGACGAGGGAGCAGTACGTC.

The chain links TRBV3-1 (or the pseudogene TRBV3-2) to TRBJ2-1, with 7 bases fitting TRBD2. Trimming took 4 bases from V and 15 from J; bases not matched to a gene: 9. CDR1 and CDR2 (germline): LGHDT, YNNKEL (reference sequence). The CDR3 has 12 residues. Here the CDR3 DNA reads TGTGCCAGCAGCCCAGATCCTAGCGGACTGTTCTTC. Translation gives CASSPDPSGLFF.

The chain has TRBV9 and TRBJ2-3; 7 bases match TRBD2. CDR3 length equals 16 residues. Germline loops: CDR1 SGDLS, CDR2 YYNGEE. The junction had 9 bases not matched to a gene; V was cut back by 3 bases and J by 2 bases. CDR3 region: CASSGGTTPFTDTQYF. The CDR3, as DNA: TGTGCCAGCAGCGGGGGGACTACCCCATTCACAGATACGCAGTATTTT.

The chain employs TRBV12-5 and TRBJ1-2, with D perhaps matching TRBD1 (6 bases). With 3 bases removed from V and 2 bases from J, the gap between germline ends came to 7 bases. Per germline, CDR1 LGHNT and CDR2 FRNRAP. This CDR3 region has 13 residues. CDR3 sequence reads: CASGFQGNYGYTF. The DNA for the CDR3 is TGTGCTAGTGGTTTTCAGGGGAACTATGGCTACACCTTC.

This chain links TRBV7-9 with TRBJ2-7; the D gene is possibly TRBD1 (6 bases). CDR3 length equals 12 residues. Germline V gene lookup returns CDR1 SEHNR and CDR2 FQNEAQ (reference sequence). Deletions cut 8 bases from V and 1 base from J, with 9 bases between. CDR3 region: CASPGQSYEQYV. For the CDR3, the DNA is TGTGCCAGCCCCGGACAGTCCTACGAGCAGTACGTC.

CDR3 residues: CASSYSGGDFFNNEQFF. The CDR3 DNA reads TGTGCCAGCAGTTACTCGGGAGGGGACTTCTTTAACAATGAGCAGTTCTTC. The chain couples TRBV6-2 or TRBV6-3 to TRBJ2-1, with TRBD2 identical over 7 bases. This CDR3 is built from 17 residues. CDR1 MNHEY and CDR2 SVGEGT come from the germline V gene. V trimming: 0 bases; J trimming: 5 bases; junction bases outside the gene matches: 10.

The rearrangement joins TRBV4-1 to TRBJ1-4, with D perhaps matching TRBD1 (6 bases). The CDR3 has 17 residues. Germline V gives CDR1 MGHRA, CDR2 YSYEKL. The V end lost 1 base, the J end lost 3 bases, and 15 bases lay between the germline ends. CDR3 nucleotide sequence: TGCGCCAGCAGCCAAGGCAGGGGAGTAGAAGCTAATGAAAAACTGTTTTTT. This gives the protein CASSQGRGVEANEKLFF.

The chain links TRBV30 to TRBJ2-1, with 9 positions matching TRBD2. V shed 0 bases and J 0 bases; nucleotides not matched to a gene: 3. This CDR3 is built from 16 residues. Germline CDR1 is GTSNPN and CDR2 is SVGIG (reference sequence). The CDR3 DNA sequence: TGTGCCTGGAGTGTACTTAGCGGGGGCTCCTACAATGAGCAGTTCTTC. Translation gives CAWSVLSGGSYNEQFF.